This TCR beta chain was identified in a study of control samples from healthy donors and cancer patients. V was pared by 4 bases and J by 7 bases, with 6 bases of the junction left unmatched. The germline gives CDR1 SEHNR, CDR2 FQNEAQ (reference sequence). There are 13 residues in the CDR3. Repertoires were generated with immunoSEQ multiplex PCR, while TCRdb's copy carries only in-frame clones and drops some. The sample contains 150,000 or so clones, about 94% of which appear only once. V usage is TRBV7-9 and J usage is TRBJ2-5, with 7 bases that match TRBD1. Sample: blood. The TCR was taken from a woman aged 55-69 years in good health. The CDR3 here is CASSSGGVGTQYF. The CDR3 region has the DNA TGTGCCAGCAGCTCAGGGGGTGTGGGGACCCAGTACTTC.